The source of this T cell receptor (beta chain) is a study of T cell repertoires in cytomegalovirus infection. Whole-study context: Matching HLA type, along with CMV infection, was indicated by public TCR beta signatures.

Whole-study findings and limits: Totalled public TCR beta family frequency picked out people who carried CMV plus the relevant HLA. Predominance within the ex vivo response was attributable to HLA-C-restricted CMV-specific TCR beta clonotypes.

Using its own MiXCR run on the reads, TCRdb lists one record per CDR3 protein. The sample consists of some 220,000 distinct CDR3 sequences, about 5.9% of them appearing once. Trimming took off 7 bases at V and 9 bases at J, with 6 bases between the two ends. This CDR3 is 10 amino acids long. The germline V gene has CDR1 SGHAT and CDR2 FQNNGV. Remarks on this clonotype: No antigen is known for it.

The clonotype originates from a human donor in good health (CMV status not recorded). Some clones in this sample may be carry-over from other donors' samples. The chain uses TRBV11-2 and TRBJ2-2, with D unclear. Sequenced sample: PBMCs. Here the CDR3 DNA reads TGTGCCAGCACCCCCCGGGAGCTGTTTTTT. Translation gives CASTPRELFF.